The 3 T cell receptor beta chains in this list originate from one sample, sequenced in a study of blood T cell repertoires in COVID-19. TCRdb's table, derived via immunoSEQ multiplex PCR, lists solely in-frame clones and lacks some. This table holds around 250,000 clones, 80% to 90% found once. The sequenced sample consisted of PBMCs or T cells enriched from blood (not recorded which). These receptors originate from a woman aged 45 to 65 who had recovered from COVID-19.

The chain joins TRBV27 to TRBJ2-2; TRBD1 matches at 10 bases. The trim removed 3 bases at V and 7 bases at J, leaving 5 bases unmatched. Germline assignment: CDR1 MNHEY and CDR2 SMNVEV (reference sequence). This CDR3 spans 15 amino acids. In DNA, the CDR3 is TGTGCCAGCAGTTTCGGGACAGGGGCTTACGGGGAGCTGTTTTTT. This sequence encodes CASSFGTGAYGELFF.

This chain joins TRBV12-3 or TRBV12-4 and TRBJ1-5, with D perhaps matching TRBD1 (6 bases). V was clipped by 7 bases and J by 5 bases, with 12 bases between them. The CDR3 consists of 13 residues. CDR3 amino acids: CASKTGQHQPQHF. Written as DNA, the CDR3 is TGTGCCAGCAAAACAGGGCAGCATCAGCCCCAGCATTTT.

This clone has just one count. This chain joins TRBV28 and TRBJ1-2; a possible D gene is TRBD1 (6 bases). This CDR3 is built from 11 residues. V dropped 6 bases and J dropped 13 bases, with 15 bases sitting between them. Looked up from germline, CDR1 is MDHEN and CDR2 is SYDVKM. This CDR3 is CASSRTVSPTF. The CDR3 bases are TGTGCCAGCAGCCGGACAGTATCTCCCACCTTC.